These 12 T cell receptor beta chains came from one sample sequenced in a study of technical replicates of blood from several donors. Generated by immunoSEQ multiplex PCR, the TCRdb table keeps only in-frame clones and is missing some. The profile covers about 76,000 clones, with approximately 86% appearing a single time and approximately 5% taken by the ten largest. Material: PBMCs. All receptors derive from a human donor in good health. Some clones in this sample may be carry-over from other donors' samples.

This chain joins TRBV7-9 and TRBJ1-1; D gene uncertain. Germline-derived CDR1 and CDR2 are SEHNR and FQNEAQ (reference sequence). Between the trimmed V and J ends, which lost 0 bases and 1 base, there was a span of 12 bases. The CDR3 sequence is 16 residues long. CDR3 sequence: CASSLARSPENTEAFF. CDR3 nucleotides: TGTGCCAGCAGCTTAGCGCGGTCGCCGGAGAACACTGAAGCTTTCTTT.

This clone showed up just a few times. The V and J genes are TRBV28 and TRBJ1-1; possible D gene TRBD1, 6 bases. Germline lookup yields CDR1 MDHEN and CDR2 SYDVKM. Trimming pared 5 bases from V and 7 bases from J, leaving 11 bases between. CDR3 length equals 12 residues. The CDR3 DNA reads TGTGCCAGCAGTGACAGGTTTCTTGAAGCTTTCTTT. It translates to CASSDRFLEAFF.

The chain couples TRBV5-6 to TRBJ2-5; TRBD2 matches at 11 bases. The CDR3 is made up of 16 amino acids. Germline V gene sequence: CDR1 SGHDT, CDR2 YYEEEE. J lost 4 bases, V lost 2 bases, and 7 bases had no gene match. This chain's CDR3 is CASSFDSGGAVETQYF. CDR3 in DNA: TGTGCCAGCAGCTTTGATAGCGGGGGGGCAGTAGAGACCCAGTACTTC.

About this clone: It is unclear where the CDR3 begins or ends on the DNA, so no DNA is shown, and the CDR3 is as TCRdb lists it. This chain connects TRBV5-6 to TRBJ2-3; the table names TRBD2, a call not compared with the DNA. CDR1 is SGHDT and CDR2 is YYEEEE in the germline V gene. Ends included, the CDR3 has 15 residues. CDR3 protein: CASILGRGNTDTQYF.

The chain employs TRBV18 and TRBJ1-4; tentative D call: TRBD1 (6 bases). CDR1 and CDR2 (germline): KGHSH, LQKENI. V lost 1 base and J lost 8, with 17 bases in between. The CDR3 spans 16 residues. CDR3 in DNA: TGTGCCAGCTCACCACGATCGCGGCAGGGGAACGAAAAACTGTTTTTT. Translation gives CASSPRSRQGNEKLFF. The whole variable domain, remainder taken from reference TRBV18 and TRBJ1-4, is NAGVMQNPRHLVRRRGQEARLRCSPMKGHSHVYWYRQLPEEGLKFMVYLQKENIIDESGMPKERFSAEFPKEGPSILRIQQVVRGDSAAYFCASSPRSRQGNEKLFFGSGTQLSVL.

CDR3 sequence reads: CASSPTRTGYTDTQYF. The CDR3 coding sequence is TGTGCCAGCAGCCCTACCCGGACAGGATACACAGATACGCAGTATTTT. The chain carries TRBV9 and TRBJ2-3; 7 bases agree with TRBD1. From germline, CDR1 is SGDLS and CDR2 YYNGEE. The CDR3 loop spans 16 amino acids. Trimming at V came to 4 bases and at J to 2 bases, leaving 10 bases not matched to a gene.

V and J are TRBV27 and TRBJ2-7, with 9 positions matching TRBD2. Germline lookup yields CDR1 MNHEY and CDR2 SMNVEV (reference sequence). The V segment lost 5 bases and the J segment 7 bases; nucleotides outside the gene matches: 3. CDR3 length: 12 residues. Here the CDR3 reads CASSISGREQYF. DNA of the CDR3: TGTGCCAGCAGTATAAGCGGGAGGGAGCAGTACTTC.

This chain connects TRBV12-2 to TRBJ2-6; the table's D gene call, TRBD2, was not cross checked with the DNA. TRBV12-2 is a recognized pseudogene. The CDR3 runs 16 residues. Here the CDR3 DNA reads TGTGCAAGTAGGTTTTGTGGGAGCTCTGGGGCCAACGTCCTGACTTTC. This translates into CASRFCGSSGANVLTF.

V and J are TRBV7-9 and TRBJ2-5; D unresolved. The length of the CDR3 is 15 residues. V was trimmed by 1 base and J by 5 bases, leaving 14 bases between them. Germline-derived CDR1 and CDR2 are SEHNR and FQNEAQ (reference sequence). This CDR3 is CASSLVVARRETQYF. CDR3 coding DNA: TGTGCCAGCAGCTTAGTTGTTGCGAGGCGGGAGACCCAGTACTTC.

The V gene is TRBV4-1, the J gene TRBJ2-3, with D tentatively TRBD2 (6 bases). The CDR3 length is 15 residues. The V end lost 3 bases, the J end lost 0 bases, and 10 bases lay between the germline ends. The germline V gene encodes CDR1 MGHRA and CDR2 YSYEKL. The CDR3 bases are TGCGCCAGCAGCCAGGAGCGGGTTAGCACAGATACGCAGTATTTT. Protein sequence: CASSQERVSTDTQYF.

The gene calls are TRBV7-9 and TRBJ2-2; maybe TRBD1 (5 bases). The length of the CDR3 is 17 residues. Germline V gene sequence: CDR1 SEHNR, CDR2 FQNEAQ (reference sequence). Trimming removed 6 bases from V and 0 bases from J, with 17 bases in between. In DNA form, the CDR3 reads TGTGCCAGCAGGTCACCGAAGGGGTCCGCGAACACCGGGGAGCTGTTTTTT. It encodes CASRSPKGSANTGELFF.

The chain employs TRBV30 and TRBJ1-2, with unresolved D. The CDR3 sequence is 12 residues long. Germline CDR1 reads GTSNPN; CDR2 reads SVGIG (reference sequence). V lost 5 bases and J lost 4, with 11 bases in between. Here the CDR3 reads CAWEGGSYGYTF. In DNA, the CDR3 is TGTGCCTGGGAGGGAGGGAGCTATGGCTACACCTTC. Based on the CDR3 plus reference TRBV30 and TRBJ1-2, the full variable domain is SQTIHQWPATLVQPVGSPLSLECTVEGTSNPNLYWYRQAAGRGLQLLFYSVGIGQISSEVPQNLSASRPQDRQFILSSKKLLLSDSGFYLCAWEGGSYGYTFGSGTRLTVV.